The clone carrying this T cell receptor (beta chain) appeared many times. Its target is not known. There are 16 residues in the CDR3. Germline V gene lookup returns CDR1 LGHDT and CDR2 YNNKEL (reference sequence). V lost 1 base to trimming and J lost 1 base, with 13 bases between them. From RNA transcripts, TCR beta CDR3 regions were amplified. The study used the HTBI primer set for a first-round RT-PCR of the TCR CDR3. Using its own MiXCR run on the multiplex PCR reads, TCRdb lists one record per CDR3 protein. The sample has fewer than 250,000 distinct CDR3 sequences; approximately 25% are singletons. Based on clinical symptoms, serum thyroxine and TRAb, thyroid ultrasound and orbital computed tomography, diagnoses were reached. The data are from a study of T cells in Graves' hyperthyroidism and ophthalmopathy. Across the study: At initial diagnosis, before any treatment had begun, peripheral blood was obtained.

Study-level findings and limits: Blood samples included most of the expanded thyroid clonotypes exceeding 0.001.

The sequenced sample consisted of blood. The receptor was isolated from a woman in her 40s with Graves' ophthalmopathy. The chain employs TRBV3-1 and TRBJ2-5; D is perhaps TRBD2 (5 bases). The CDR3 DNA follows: TGTGCCAGCAGCCAAGTGGCAGCGGCCTTCCAAGAGACCCAGTACTTC. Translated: CASSQVAAAFQETQYF.